This TCR beta chain was recorded in a study of blood T cell repertoires in COVID-19 (dated by TCRdb to about 2020). The study in broad terms: Samples covering the acute and convalescent phases of COVID-19 were provided by collaborators in the United States, Italy and Spain. The prospective study material was composed of cDNA or gDNA derived from T cells, B-cell-depleted T cells, or PBMCs. Deeply sampled blood TCRbeta repertoires from subjects exposed to, actively infected with, or recovered from COVID-19 were included in the dataset. The sample metadata nearly always contained a de-identified subject ID, COVID-19 status, age in years and sex. The repertoires were released in a freely available public database meant as a resource for research on the immune response to SARS-CoV-2. Where available, HLA class I and class II types were taken from metadata supplied by the sample provider and were not determined by assay-based typing. The samples were drawn from two sources: the first 160 participants of the ongoing ImmuneRACE study, and approximately 1,300 subjects contributed by 6 global collaborators.

On this clone itself: No cognate antigen has been identified for it. The input lacks base qualities; no much larger clone sits a single base away.

The V end gives up 0 bases and the J end 4 bases, leaving 4 bases in the junction not matched to a gene. The CDR1 and CDR2 encoded by the germline V gene (reference sequence) are SEHNR and FQNEAQ. The CDR3 starts with the cysteine, ends with the phenylalanine, and has 15 residues. The CDR3 DNA has 45 bases and is translated from base 1. TCRbeta CDR3 regions were amplified from genomic DNA by means of the immunoSEQ Assay, a bias-controlled multiplex PCR. Per the authors' processing: Within the assay, amplification of reference gene primers was used to estimate how many nucleated cells each sample contained. Sequence reads were collapsed and filtered to measure the absolute abundance of every unique TCRbeta CDR3 rearrangement. For each sample, productive Simpson clonality was calculated as the square root of Simpson's diversity index over productive rearrangements. Here the immuneACCESS table is served through TCRdb, limited to in-frame sequences with V and J called. Missing clones are a known gap in these copies; in checked studies unresolved V genes cover under half, and the rest lacks a known reason. V and J calls and clone size are those listed in that table; D and trimming were worked out from the DNA. The sample table contains 210,000 or so clones; only one count was recorded for around 88% of them. The ten largest account for 1.4% to 1.5% of the sample.

Each collaborating institution followed its own protocols to collect whole blood in K2EDTA tubes. Collaborator samples were shipped for TCRbeta analysis as frozen whole blood, isolated PBMCs, or DNA extracted from either sample type. Broad study findings and their caveats: Clinical and demographic metadata were provided uncurated, with the amount varying by source and participant.

The source is a man younger than 30 with active or convalescent COVID-19. The rearrangement joined TRBV7-9 to TRBJ1-1, and TRBD1 aligns with 8 junction nucleotides. Sequencing was performed on peripheral blood. The CDR3 reads as follows: CASSLALGQVTEAFF. At the DNA level, the sequence is TGTGCCAGCAGCTTAGCGCTGGGACAGGTCACTGAAGCTTTCTTT.